The clone carrying this T cell receptor (beta chain) was counted between two and nine times. Its antigen is unidentified. This record belongs to a study of post-analysis software for immune sequencing data. Study conclusions and caveats: Five TRBV segments occurring more often in patients than controls included TRBV5-6, TRBV5-1 and TRBV20-1.

The V segment lost 6 bases and the J segment 6 bases; nucleotides outside the gene matches: 6. Germline V lookup: CDR1 DFQATT, CDR2 SNEGSKA (reference sequence). This CDR3 is 13 amino acids long. Researchers reported that TCR beta cDNA libraries carried unique molecular identifiers. The authors obtained roughly 500,000 cDNA molecules from approximately 1 to 10 million T cells. TCRdb reprocessed the PCR reads via MiXCR and lists one record per CDR3 protein. The table includes about 540,000 distinct CDR3 sequences, roughly 34% detected once. The sequence derives from a girl aged 2-17 years with multiple sclerosis. Sequences were obtained from blood. The chain employs TRBV20-1 and TRBJ1-4; 8 nucleotides agree with TRBD1. The CDR3 DNA is TGCAGTGCAGCTGGACAGGGACATGAAAAACTGTTTTTT. Translated, it gives CSAAGQGHEKLFF.